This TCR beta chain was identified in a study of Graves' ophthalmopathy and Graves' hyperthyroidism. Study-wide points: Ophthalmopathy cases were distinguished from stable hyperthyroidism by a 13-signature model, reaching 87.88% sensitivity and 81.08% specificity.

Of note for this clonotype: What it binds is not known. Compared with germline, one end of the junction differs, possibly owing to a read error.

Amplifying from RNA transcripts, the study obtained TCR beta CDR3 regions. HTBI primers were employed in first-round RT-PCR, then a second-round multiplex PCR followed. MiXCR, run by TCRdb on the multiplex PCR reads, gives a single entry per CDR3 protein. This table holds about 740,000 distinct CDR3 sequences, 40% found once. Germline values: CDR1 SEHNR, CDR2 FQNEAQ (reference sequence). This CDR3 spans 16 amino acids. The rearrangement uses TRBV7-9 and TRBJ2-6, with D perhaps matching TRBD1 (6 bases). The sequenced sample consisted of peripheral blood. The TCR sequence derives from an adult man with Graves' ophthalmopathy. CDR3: CASSSGQPSGANVLTF. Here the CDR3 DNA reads TGCGCCAGCAGCTCTGGACAGCCCTCTGGGGCCAACGTCCTGACTTTC. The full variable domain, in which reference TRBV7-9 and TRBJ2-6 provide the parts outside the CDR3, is DTGVSQNPRHKITKRGQNVTFRCDPISEHNRLYWYRQTLGQGPEFLTYFQNEAQLEKSRLLSDRFSAERPKGSFSTLEIQRTEQGDSAMYLCASSSGQPSGANVLTFGAGSRLTVL.